This is a list of T cell receptor beta chains from one sample in a study of T cell responses to AZD1222 COVID-19 vaccine. The protocol was immunoSEQ multiplex PCR, while the TCRdb copy is restricted to in-frame clones and leaves out a portion. The sample lists some 130,000 clones, roughly 90% occurring once. The material was peripheral blood, obtained on day 0 of AZD1222 vaccination. Receptors were obtained from an adult in good health. Both conserved end residues are part of each CDR3. D genes are given only for firm matches. Size values are once, few and many counts, or a class for expanded clones, and some rows have none.

TGTGCCAGCAGTTACTCGAGGTCAGGTCCCCCAATTTTT CASSYSRSGPPIF TRBJ1-4 NA TRBV6-5 NA
TGCGCCAGTTCCCCCAGGGGAGACTCTGGAAACACCATATATTTT CASSPRGDSGNTIYF TRBJ1-3 NA TRBV5-1 NA
TGTGCCTGGGCACAATCTGCCACTGAAGCTTTCTTT CAWAQSATEAFF TRBJ1-1 NA TRBV30 NA
TGTGCCTGGACCGGGTCCGGAGTGTTCCCCTACGAGCAGTACTTC CAWTGSGVFPYEQYF TRBJ2-7 NA TRBV30 NA
TGTGCCAGCACTCCTGATCATCGGGAGCAGTACTTC CASTPDHREQYF TRBJ2-7 NA TRBV27 NA
TGTGCCAGCGGACCGCTCCGGGGCGCGATAGGGACTGAAGCTTTCTTT CASGPLRGAIGTEAFF TRBJ1-1 NA TRBV11-2 NA
TGTGCCAGCTCCACAGGGGGCGACTATGGCTACACCTTC CASSTGGDYGYTF TRBJ1-2 NA TRBV2 TRBD1
TGTGCCAGCAGCACTCGACAGGGGGCGAACGAGCAGTACTTC CASSTRQGANEQYF TRBJ2-7 NA TRBV3-1/TRBV3-2 TRBD1
TGTGCCACCAGTGATGCGGGGGGGCGAATCGTCGGCACCGGGGAGCTGTTTTTT CATSDAGGRIVGTGELFF TRBJ2-2 once TRBV24-1 TRBD2
TGTGCCTGGAGTGCCAGCAGCAATCAGCCCCAGCATTTT CAWSASSNQPQHF TRBJ1-5 NA TRBV30 NA
TGTGCCAGCAGCTTGACAGACTATGGCTACACCTTC CASSLTDYGYTF TRBJ1-2 few TRBV7-9 NA
TGTGCCTGGGGGACAGGACCAAATGAAAAACTGTTTTTT CAWGTGPNEKLFF TRBJ1-4 NA TRBV30 TRBD1
TGTGCCAGCAGGCTTCCAGGGGACACTGAAGCTTTCTTT CASRLPGDTEAFF TRBJ1-1 NA TRBV28 NA
TGTGCCAGCACCCTAAACACCGGGGAGCTGTTTTTT CASTLNTGELFF TRBJ2-2 NA TRBV2 NA
TGTGCCAGCACCCAAAGGACTAGCGGGGGGGTGCGCACAGATACGCAGTATTTT CASTQRTSGGVRTDTQYF TRBJ2-3 NA TRBV7-2 TRBD2
TGTGCCAGCAGCTTAGGGACAGGGGTCGCTCAGCCCCAGCATTTT CASSLGTGVAQPQHF TRBJ1-5 once TRBV7-2 TRBD1
TGTGCCAGCAGCTTAGTCTCGGGGGCTGCTTTCTTT CASSLVSGAAFF TRBJ1-1 NA TRBV5-4 NA
TGTGCCAGCAGCGGGGCAGGGGGCAACTATGGCTACACCTTC CASSGAGGNYGYTF TRBJ1-2 NA TRBV5-6 TRBD1
TGTGCCAGCAGTTACGAGGGGTTCACCGGGGAGCTGTTTTTT CASSYEGFTGELFF TRBJ2-2 NA TRBV6-5 NA
TGTGCCAGCAGCCAAGACCCAGGGATTTCAGATACGCAGTATTTT CASSQDPGISDTQYF TRBJ2-3 NA TRBV3-1/TRBV3-2 NA
TGCGCCAGCAGTGAGCGTAGCGGCGGGGAGCTGTTTTTT CASSERSGGELFF TRBJ2-2 NA TRBV10-2 NA
TGTGCCAGCAGCCCCCAGACAGGGGGCTATGGCTACACCTTC CASSPQTGGYGYTF TRBJ1-2 few TRBV4-2 TRBD1
TGTGCCAGCAGTGTAACAGGAGATAATTCACCCCTCCACTTT CASSVTGDNSPLHF TRBJ1-6 NA TRBV2 NA
TGTGCCAGCAGCCAATATGGTCTAGCGGGGACCTACGAGCAGTACTTC CASSQYGLAGTYEQYF TRBJ2-7 NA TRBV14 TRBD2
TGTGCTAGTGGTTCTACGACCGGGACAGGAGTTAACTATGGCTACACCTTC CASGSTTGTGVNYGYTF TRBJ1-2 NA TRBV12-5 TRBD1
TGTGCCAGCAGCTCGGGCAGCCCCGTTGAAGCTTTCTTT CASSSGSPVEAFF TRBJ1-1 NA TRBV7-9 NA